Included here is one TCR beta chain sequence, with context. What it binds is unknown. While unrecorded immune exposures were likely, the donors were nominally healthy when sampled. 13 Jbeta primers and 60 Vbeta primers were used for the PCR. Assay: immunoSEQ multiplex PCR; the TCRdb copy retains only in-frame clones and omits some. The data hold about 190,000 clones, with roughly 80% observed a single time. This entry belongs to a study of cytomegalovirus exposure and HLA in healthy donors. Study-wide findings and caveats: Cytomegalovirus association was assigned to some 160 TCR beta chains.

V dropped 3 bases and J dropped 5; count of bases not matched to a gene: 16. The CDR3 runs 19 residues. CDR1 and CDR2 from the germline V gene are LGHNA and YNFKEQ. The sequence derives from a male donor in good health and CMV-seronegative. V is TRBV4-2 and J is TRBJ2-7; 13 positions match TRBD2. The source material was PBMCs. The CDR3 loop is CASSHQGLAGVAVSNEQYF. Written as DNA, the CDR3 is TGTGCCAGCAGCCATCAAGGACTAGCGGGAGTTGCCGTTTCGAACGAGCAGTACTTC.